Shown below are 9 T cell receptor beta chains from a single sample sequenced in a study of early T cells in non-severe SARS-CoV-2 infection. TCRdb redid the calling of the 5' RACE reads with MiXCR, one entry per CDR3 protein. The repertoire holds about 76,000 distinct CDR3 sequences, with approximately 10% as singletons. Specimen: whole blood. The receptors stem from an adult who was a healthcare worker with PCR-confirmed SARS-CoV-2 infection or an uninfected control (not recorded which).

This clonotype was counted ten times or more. The CDR3 sequence: CASSTSGSGNTIYF. The CDR3 DNA follows: TGTGCCAGCTCAACGTCAGGGAGTGGAAACACCATATATTTT. The chain carries TRBV18 and TRBJ1-3; perhaps TRBD1 as D (5 bases). Germline loops: CDR1 KGHSH, CDR2 LQKENI. CDR3 length: 14 residues. V lost 5 bases to trimming and J lost 3 bases, with 11 bases between them.

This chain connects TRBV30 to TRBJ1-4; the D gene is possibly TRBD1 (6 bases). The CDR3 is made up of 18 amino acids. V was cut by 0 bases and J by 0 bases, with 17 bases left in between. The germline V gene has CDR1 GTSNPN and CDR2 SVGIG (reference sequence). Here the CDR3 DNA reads TGTGCCTGGAGTGTACCAGGGCAGGGGTATGCAACTAATGAAAAACTGTTTTTT. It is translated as CAWSVPGQGYATNEKLFF. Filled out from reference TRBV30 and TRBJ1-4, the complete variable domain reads SQTIHQWPATLVQPVGSPLSLECTVEGTSNPNLYWYRQAAGRGLQLLFYSVGIGQISSEVPQNLSASRPQDRQFILSSKKLLLSDSGFYLCAWSVPGQGYATNEKLFFGSGTQLSVL.

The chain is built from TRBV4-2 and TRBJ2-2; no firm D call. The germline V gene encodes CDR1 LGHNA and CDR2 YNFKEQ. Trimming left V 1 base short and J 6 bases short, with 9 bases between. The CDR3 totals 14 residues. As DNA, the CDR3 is TGTGCCAGCAGCCAAGGACTTGCCGCCGGGGAGCTGTTTTTT. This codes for CASSQGLAAGELFF.

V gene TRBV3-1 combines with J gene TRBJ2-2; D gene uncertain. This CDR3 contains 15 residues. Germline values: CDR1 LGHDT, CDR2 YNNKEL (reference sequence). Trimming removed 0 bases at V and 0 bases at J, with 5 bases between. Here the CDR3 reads CASSQERPNTGELFF. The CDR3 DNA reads TGTGCCAGCAGCCAAGAGCGGCCGAACACCGGGGAGCTGTTTTTT.

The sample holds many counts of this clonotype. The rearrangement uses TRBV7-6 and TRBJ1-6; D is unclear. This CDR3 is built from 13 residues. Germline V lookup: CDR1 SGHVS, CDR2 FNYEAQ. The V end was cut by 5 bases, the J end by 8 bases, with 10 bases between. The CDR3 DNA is TGTGCCAGCAGCCCTACTGGCTATTCACCCCTCCACTTT. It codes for CASSPTGYSPLHF.

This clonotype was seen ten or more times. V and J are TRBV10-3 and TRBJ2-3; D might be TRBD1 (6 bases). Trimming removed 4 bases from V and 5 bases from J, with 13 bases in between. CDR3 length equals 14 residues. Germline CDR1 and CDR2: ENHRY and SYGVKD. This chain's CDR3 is CAISAGQGIDTQYF. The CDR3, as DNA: TGTGCCATCAGTGCGGGGCAGGGGATAGATACGCAGTATTTT.

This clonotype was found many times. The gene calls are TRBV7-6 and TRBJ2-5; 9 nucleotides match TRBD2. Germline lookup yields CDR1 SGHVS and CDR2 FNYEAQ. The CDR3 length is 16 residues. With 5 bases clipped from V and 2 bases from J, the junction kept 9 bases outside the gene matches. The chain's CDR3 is CASSPAGLAGQETQYF. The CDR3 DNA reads TGTGCCAGCAGCCCCGCGGGGCTAGCGGGACAAGAGACCCAGTACTTC.

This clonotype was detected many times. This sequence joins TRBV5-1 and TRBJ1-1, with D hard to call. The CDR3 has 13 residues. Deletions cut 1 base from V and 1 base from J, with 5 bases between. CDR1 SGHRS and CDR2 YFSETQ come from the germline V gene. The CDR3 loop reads CASSLTANTEAFF. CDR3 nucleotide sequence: TGCGCCAGCAGCTTGACAGCGAACACTGAAGCTTTCTTT. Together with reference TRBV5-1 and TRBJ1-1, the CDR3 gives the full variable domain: KAGVTQTPRYLIKTRGQQVTLSCSPISGHRSVSWYQQTPGQGLQFLFEYFSETQRNKGNFPGRFSGRQFSNSRSEMNVSTLELGDSALYLCASSLTANTEAFFGQGTRLTVV.

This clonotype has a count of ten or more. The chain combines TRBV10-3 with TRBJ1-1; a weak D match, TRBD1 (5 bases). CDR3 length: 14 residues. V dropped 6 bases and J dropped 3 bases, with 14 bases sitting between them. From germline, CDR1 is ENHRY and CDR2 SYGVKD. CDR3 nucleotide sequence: TGTGCCATCAGCGGGGACCCTAGGTACACTGAAGCTTTCTTT. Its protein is CAISGDPRYTEAFF.